This T cell receptor (beta chain) is drawn from a study of regulatory T cells in long-lasting Graves disease. At the level of the study: Persistent Graves' disease denoted over 5 years of antithyroid drugs plus positive TSH receptor antibodies.

CDR1 is DFQATT and CDR2 is SNEGSKA in the germline V gene (reference sequence). V was pared by 0 bases and J by 8 bases, with 19 bases between. The CDR3 extends over 15 amino acids. This clonotype was picked up many times. Its antigen is still unknown. The time point: persistent/refractory GD, antithyroid drugs over 5 years with positive TRAb. RNA from PBMCs was the source of the TCR library. Arm-PCR of CDR3 regions and iRepertoire HTBI primers were the basis on which TCR beta libraries were built. MiXCR, applied by TCRdb to the multiplex PCR reads, yields one record per CDR3 protein. The profile shows fewer than 400,000 distinct CDR3 sequences, less than 25% of them singletons. Study conclusions and caveats: When disease was persistent, TRBV28, TRBJ1-2 and TRBJ2-5 were the favored segments. More public clonotypes were shared by persistent patients (around 2,500) than by new patients (roughly 970). The sample size was small, and this may have reduced accuracy.

The TCR originated in a female donor with Graves disease. Here the sequenced sample was peripheral blood mononuclear cells (PBMCs), taken when the disease was refractory, from a patient treated with antithyroid drugs. The chain links TRBV20-1 to TRBJ1-1; unclear D gene. The CDR3 nucleotides are TGCAGTGCTAGAGATCACCCTCAGTCGTCGTGGGAAGCTTTCTTT. Protein: CSARDHPQSSWEAFF.